This T cell receptor beta chain was sequenced during a study of shared T cell receptors in the human thymus. Method: immunoSEQ multiplex PCR; TCRdb's copy keeps in-frame clones and lacks some. The sample has roughly 500,000 clones, approximately 80% seen once. V shed 3 bases and J shed 0 bases, with 9 bases lying between them. This CDR3 is 15 amino acids long. Germline CDR1 is MNHEY and CDR2 is SMNVEV (reference sequence). The same sample was also studied in work on human thymus T cells. That paper notes: Thymus pieces cut out during corrective heart surgery were the tissue that was used. V and J genes seemed to be used with bias in thymic and blood repertoires. Related reports documented highly overlapping thymic repertoires among unrelated individuals.

The chain combines TRBV27 with TRBJ1-5; the D gene is possibly TRBD1 (6 bases). The sample consisted of thymocytes. The clonotype was recovered from a boy under two years old with a congenital heart defect. The CDR3 is CASSFRQASNQPQHF. In nucleotides, the CDR3 is TGTGCCAGCAGTTTCCGACAGGCTAGCAATCAGCCCCAGCATTTT.